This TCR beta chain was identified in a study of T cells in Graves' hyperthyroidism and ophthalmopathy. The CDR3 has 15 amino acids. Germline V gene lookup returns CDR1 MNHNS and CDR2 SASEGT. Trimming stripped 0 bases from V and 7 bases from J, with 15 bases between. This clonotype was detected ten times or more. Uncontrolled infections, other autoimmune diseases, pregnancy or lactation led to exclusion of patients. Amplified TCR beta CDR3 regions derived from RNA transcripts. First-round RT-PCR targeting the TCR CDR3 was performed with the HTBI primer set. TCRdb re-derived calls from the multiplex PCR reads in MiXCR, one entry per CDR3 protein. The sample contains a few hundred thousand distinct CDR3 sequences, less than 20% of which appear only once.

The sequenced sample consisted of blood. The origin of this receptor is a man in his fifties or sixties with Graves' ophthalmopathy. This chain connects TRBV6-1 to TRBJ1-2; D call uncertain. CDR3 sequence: CASSEALGMPLGYTF. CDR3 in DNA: TGTGCCAGCAGTGAAGCTTTGGGAATGCCCCTTGGCTACACCTTC.